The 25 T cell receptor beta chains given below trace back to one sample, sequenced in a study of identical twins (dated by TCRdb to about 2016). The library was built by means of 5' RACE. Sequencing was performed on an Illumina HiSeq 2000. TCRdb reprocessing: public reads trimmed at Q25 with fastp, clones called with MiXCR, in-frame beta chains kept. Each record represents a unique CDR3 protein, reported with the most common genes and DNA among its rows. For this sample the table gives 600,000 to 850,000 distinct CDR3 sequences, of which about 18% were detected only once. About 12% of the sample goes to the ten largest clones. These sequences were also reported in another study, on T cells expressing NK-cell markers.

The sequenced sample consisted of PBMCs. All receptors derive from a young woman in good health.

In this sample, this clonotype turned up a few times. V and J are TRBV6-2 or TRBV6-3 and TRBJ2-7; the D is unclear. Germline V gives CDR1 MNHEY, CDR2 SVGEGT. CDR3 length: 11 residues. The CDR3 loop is CASATDGEQYF. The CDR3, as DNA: TGTGCGTCGGCGACTGATGGGGAGCAGTACTTC.

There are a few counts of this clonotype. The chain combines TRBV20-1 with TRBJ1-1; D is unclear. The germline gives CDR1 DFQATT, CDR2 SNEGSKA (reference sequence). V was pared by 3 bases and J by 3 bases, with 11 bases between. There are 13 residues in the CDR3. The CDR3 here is CSASVWRDTEAFF. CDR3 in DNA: TGCAGTGCTAGTGTGTGGCGGGACACTGAAGCTTTCTTT.

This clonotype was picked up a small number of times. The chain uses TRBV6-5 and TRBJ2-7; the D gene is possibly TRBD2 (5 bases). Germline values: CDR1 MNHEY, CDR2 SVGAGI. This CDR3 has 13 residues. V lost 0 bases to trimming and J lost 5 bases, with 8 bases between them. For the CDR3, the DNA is TGTGCCAGCAGTTACTCGAGCGGAAACGAGCAGTACTTC. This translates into CASSYSSGNEQYF.

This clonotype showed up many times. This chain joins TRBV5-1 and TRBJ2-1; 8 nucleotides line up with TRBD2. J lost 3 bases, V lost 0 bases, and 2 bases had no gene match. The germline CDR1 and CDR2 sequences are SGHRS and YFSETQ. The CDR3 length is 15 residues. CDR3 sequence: CASSLVGRGYNEQFF. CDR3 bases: TGCGCCAGCAGCTTGGTCGGGAGGGGCTACAATGAGCAGTTCTTC.

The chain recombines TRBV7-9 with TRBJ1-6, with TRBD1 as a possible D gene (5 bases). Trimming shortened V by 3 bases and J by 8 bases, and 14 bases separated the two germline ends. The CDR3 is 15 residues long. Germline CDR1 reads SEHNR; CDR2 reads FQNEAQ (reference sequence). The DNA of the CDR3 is TGTGCCAGCAGCTTGTTTCAGGGAGGGTATTCACCCCTCCACTTT. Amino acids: CASSLFQGGYSPLHF.

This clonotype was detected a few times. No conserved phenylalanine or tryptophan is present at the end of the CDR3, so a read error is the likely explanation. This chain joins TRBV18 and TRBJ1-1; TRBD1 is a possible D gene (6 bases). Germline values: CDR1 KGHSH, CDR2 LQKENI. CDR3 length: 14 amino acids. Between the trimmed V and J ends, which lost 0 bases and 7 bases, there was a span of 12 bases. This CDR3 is CASSPPARGDEAFL. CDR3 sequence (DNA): TGTGCCAGCTCACCACCCGCCAGGGGCGATGAAGCTTTCCTT.

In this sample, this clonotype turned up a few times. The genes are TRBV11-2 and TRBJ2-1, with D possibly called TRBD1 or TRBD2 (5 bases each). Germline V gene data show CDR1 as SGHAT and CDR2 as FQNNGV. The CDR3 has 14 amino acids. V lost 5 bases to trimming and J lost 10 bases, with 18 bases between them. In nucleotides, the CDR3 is TGTGCCAGCAGCGACGGGACGGGGCCCTCGGAGCAGTTCTTC. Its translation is CASSDGTGPSEQFF.

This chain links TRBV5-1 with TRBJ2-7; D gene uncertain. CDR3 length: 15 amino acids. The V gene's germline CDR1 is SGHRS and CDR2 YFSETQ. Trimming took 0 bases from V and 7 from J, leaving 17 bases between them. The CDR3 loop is CASSLAAGGILEQYF. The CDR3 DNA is TGCGCCAGCAGCTTGGCGGCAGGTGGTATTTTGGAGCAGTACTTC.

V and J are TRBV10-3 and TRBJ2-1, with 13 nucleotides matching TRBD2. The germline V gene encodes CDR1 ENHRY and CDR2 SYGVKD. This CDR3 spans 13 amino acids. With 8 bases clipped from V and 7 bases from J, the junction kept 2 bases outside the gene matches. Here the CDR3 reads CAIGTSGKNEQFF. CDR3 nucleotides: TGTGCCATCGGGACTAGCGGGAAAAATGAGCAGTTCTTC.

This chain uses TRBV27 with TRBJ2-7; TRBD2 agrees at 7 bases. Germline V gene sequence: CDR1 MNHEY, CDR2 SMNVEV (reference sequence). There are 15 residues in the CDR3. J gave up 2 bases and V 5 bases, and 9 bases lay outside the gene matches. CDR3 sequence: CASSPGGTTAYEQYF. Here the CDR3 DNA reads TGTGCCAGCAGTCCCGGTGGGACTACAGCCTACGAGCAGTACTTC.

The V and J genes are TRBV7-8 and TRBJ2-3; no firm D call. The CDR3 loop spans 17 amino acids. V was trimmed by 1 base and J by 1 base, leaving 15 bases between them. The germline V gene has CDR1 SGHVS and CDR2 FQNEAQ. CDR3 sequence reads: CASSLERQQRRTDTQYF. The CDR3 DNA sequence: TGTGCCAGCAGCTTAGAAAGGCAACAACGACGCACAGATACGCAGTATTTT.

CDR3 DNA: TGTGCCAGCAGTTACTCCCTAGCGGGACAGAGTGAGCAGTTCTTC. Translation: CASSYSLAGQSEQFF. The chain combines TRBV6-2 or TRBV6-3 with TRBJ2-1; 9 bases are a match to TRBD2. The V gene's germline CDR1 is MNHEY and CDR2 SVGEGT. After removal of 0 bases from V and 9 bases from J, the junction contained 6 bases not matched to a gene. CDR3 length: 15 residues.

The CDR3 here is CASSPQISTDTQYF. The CDR3 region has the DNA TGTGCCAGCAGTCCCCAAATAAGCACAGATACGCAGTATTTT. This chain connects TRBV2 to TRBJ2-3; D unresolved. Germline V CDR1 and CDR2: SNHLY, FYNNEI. V lost 5 bases, J lost 0 bases, and 9 bases lay in between. CDR3 length equals 14 residues. The full variable domain, with the rest looked up from reference TRBV2 and TRBJ2-3, is EPEVTQTPSHQVTQMGQEVILRCVPISNHLYFYWYRQILGQKVEFLVSFYNNEISEKSEIFDDQFSVERPDGSNFTLKIRSTKLEDSAMYFCASSPQISTDTQYFGPGTRLTVL.

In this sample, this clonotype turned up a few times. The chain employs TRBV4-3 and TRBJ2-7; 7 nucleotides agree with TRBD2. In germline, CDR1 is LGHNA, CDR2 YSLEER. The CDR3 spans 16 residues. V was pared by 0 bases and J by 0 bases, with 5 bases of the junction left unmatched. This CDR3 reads CASSQDPGGTSYEQYF. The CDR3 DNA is TGCGCCAGCAGCCAAGATCCGGGAGGTACCTCCTACGAGCAGTACTTC.

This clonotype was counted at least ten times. This CDR3 is CSARGTGGDEKLFF. The CDR3 nucleotides read TGCAGTGCTAGGGGGACAGGGGGGGATGAAAAACTGTTTTTT. This rearrangement joins TRBV20-1 to TRBJ1-4; 11 bases align to TRBD1. The CDR3 has 14 residues. Trimming cost V 3 bases and J 6 bases; bases outside gene matches: 3. CDR1 and CDR2 from the germline V gene are DFQATT and SNEGSKA (reference sequence).

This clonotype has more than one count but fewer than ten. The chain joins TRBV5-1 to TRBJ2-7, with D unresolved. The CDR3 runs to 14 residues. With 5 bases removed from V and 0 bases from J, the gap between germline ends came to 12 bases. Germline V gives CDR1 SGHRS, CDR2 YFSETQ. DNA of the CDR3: TGCGCCAGCAGATATGGGCTTCGCTCCTACGAGCAGTACTTC. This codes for CASRYGLRSYEQYF.

DNA for the CDR3: TGCAGTGCCTACCGGGGGGTATCCACCGGGGAGCTGTTTTTT. Translating it yields CSAYRGVSTGELFF. This chain connects TRBV20-1 to TRBJ2-2; 7 bases are a match to TRBD2. The CDR3 totals 14 residues. Germline assignment: CDR1 DFQATT and CDR2 SNEGSKA (reference sequence). V lost 6 bases, J lost 4 bases, and 8 bases stayed unmatched.

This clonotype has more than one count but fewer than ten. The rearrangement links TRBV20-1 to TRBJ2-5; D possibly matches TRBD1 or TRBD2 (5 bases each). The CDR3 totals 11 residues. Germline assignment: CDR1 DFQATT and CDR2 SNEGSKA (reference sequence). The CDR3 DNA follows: TGCAGGGCTTCGAGGGGAGAGACCCAGTACTTC. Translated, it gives CRASRGETQYF.

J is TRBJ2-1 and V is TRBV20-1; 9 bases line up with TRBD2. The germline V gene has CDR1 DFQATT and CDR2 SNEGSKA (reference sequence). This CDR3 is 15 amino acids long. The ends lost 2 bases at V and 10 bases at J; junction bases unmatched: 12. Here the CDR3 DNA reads TGCAGTGCTAGACTCGGGCTAGCGGGAAGGCAAGAGCAGTTCTTC. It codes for CSARLGLAGRQEQFF.

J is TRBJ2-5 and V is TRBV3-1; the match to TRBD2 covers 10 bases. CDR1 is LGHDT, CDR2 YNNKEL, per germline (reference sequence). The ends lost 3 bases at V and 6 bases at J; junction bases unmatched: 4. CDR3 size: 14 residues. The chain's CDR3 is CASSQGSGGQTQYF. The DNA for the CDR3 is TGTGCCAGCAGCCAGGGTAGCGGGGGGCAGACCCAGTACTTC.

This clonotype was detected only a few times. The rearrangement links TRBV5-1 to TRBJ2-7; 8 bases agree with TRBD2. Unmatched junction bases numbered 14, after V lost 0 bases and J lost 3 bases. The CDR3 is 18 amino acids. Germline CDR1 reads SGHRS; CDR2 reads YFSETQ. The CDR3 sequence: CASSLATVGTRNFYEQYF. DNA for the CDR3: TGCGCCAGCAGCTTGGCCACAGTTGGGACTAGAAATTTCTACGAGCAGTACTTC.

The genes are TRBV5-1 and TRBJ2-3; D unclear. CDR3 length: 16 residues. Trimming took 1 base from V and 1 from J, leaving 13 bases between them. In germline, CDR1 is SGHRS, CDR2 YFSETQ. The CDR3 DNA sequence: TGCGCCAGCAGCTTGAACACAGATACTGGCACAGATACGCAGTATTTT. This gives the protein CASSLNTDTGTDTQYF. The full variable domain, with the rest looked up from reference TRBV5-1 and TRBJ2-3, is KAGVTQTPRYLIKTRGQQVTLSCSPISGHRSVSWYQQTPGQGLQFLFEYFSETQRNKGNFPGRFSGRQFSNSRSEMNVSTLELGDSALYLCASSLNTDTGTDTQYFGPGTRLTVL.

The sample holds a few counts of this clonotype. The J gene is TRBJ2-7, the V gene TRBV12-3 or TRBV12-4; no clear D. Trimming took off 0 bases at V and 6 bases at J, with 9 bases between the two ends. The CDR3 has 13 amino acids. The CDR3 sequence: CASSLAPVFEQYF. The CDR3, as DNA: TGTGCCAGCAGTTTAGCACCGGTATTCGAGCAGTACTTC.

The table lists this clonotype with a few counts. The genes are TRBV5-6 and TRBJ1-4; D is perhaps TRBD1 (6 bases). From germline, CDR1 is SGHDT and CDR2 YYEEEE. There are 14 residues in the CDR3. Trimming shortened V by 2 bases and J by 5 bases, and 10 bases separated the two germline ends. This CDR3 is CASSFRQGNEKLFF. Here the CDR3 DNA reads TGTGCCAGCAGCTTCCGGCAGGGGAATGAAAAACTGTTTTTT.

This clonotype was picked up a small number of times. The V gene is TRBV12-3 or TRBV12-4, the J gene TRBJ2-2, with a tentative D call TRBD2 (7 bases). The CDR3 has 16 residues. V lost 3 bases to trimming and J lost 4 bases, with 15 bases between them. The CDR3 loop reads CASSFGGAGVTGELFF. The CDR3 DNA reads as TGTGCCAGCAGTTTTGGGGGGGCGGGAGTCACCGGGGAGCTGTTTTTT.